This TCR beta chain is drawn from a study of blood T cell repertoires in COVID-19. About the research overall: COVID-19 samples from acute and convalescent phases originated in the United States, Italy and Spain. PBMCs, B-cell-depleted T cells, or T cells were the source of the cDNA or gDNA that made up the material.

Authors' data handling: By means of reference gene primer amplification, nucleated cell counts were estimated. Assay used: immunoSEQ multiplex PCR; TCRdb lists only in-frame clones, some missing. That table is the source of V, J and clone size, and D and trimming were worked out from the DNA. The table has 250,000 to 350,000 clones, 89% seen once; the top ten hold less than 3%. All exposed participants met a person with COVID-19 within 2 weeks before entering the study. The CDR3 sequence is 16 residues long. In germline, CDR1 is SEHNR, CDR2 FQNEAQ (reference sequence). V lost 5 bases and J lost 1, with 15 bases in between.

This chain uses TRBV7-9 with TRBJ1-3; maybe TRBD1 (6 bases). The receptor was isolated from a woman in her forties or fifties who had been exposed to COVID-19. Sequencing input: PBMCs or T cells enriched from blood (not recorded which). CDR3 sequence (DNA): TGTGCCAGCAGCCTCGGACAGCCCCTATCTGGAAACACCATATATTTT. Its protein product is CASSLGQPLSGNTIYF. The whole variable domain, remainder taken from reference TRBV7-9 and TRBJ1-3, is DTGVSQNPRHKITKRGQNVTFRCDPISEHNRLYWYRQTLGQGPEFLTYFQNEAQLEKSRLLSDRFSAERPKGSFSTLEIQRTEQGDSAMYLCASSLGQPLSGNTIYFGEGSWLTVV.